A single sample gave rise to the 6 T cell receptor beta chains below, sequenced in a study of cytomegalovirus exposure and HLA in healthy donors. The study ran its PCR with 60 Vbeta and 13 Jbeta primers. The protocol was immunoSEQ multiplex PCR, while the TCRdb copy is restricted to in-frame clones and leaves out a portion. The sample carries 190,000 or so clones, 83% recorded once. Source material: PBMCs. Receptor source: a man over 45 in good health and CMV-seronegative.

The rearrangement joins TRBV2 to TRBJ2-3; 7 positions match TRBD2. Germline V gene data show CDR1 as SNHLY and CDR2 as FYNNEI. With 6 bases clipped from V and 2 bases from J, the junction kept 8 bases outside the gene matches. The CDR3 is 15 residues long. The DNA of the CDR3 is TGTGCCAGCAGGCCACTAGCGCCATACACAGATACGCAGTATTTT. Amino acid sequence: CASRPLAPYTDTQYF. The entire variable domain, with the rest obtained from reference TRBV2 and TRBJ2-3, is as follows: EPEVTQTPSHQVTQMGQEVILRCVPISNHLYFYWYRQILGQKVEFLVSFYNNEISEKSEIFDDQFSVERPDGSNFTLKIRSTKLEDSAMYFCASRPLAPYTDTQYFGPGTRLTVL.

V is TRBV5-6 and J is TRBJ2-3; D possibly corresponds to TRBD2 (5 bases). CDR3 length equals 13 residues. Germline lookup yields CDR1 SGHDT and CDR2 YYEEEE. Trimming pared 4 bases from V and 2 bases from J, leaving 8 bases between. CDR3 region: CASSVRATDTQYF. CDR3 sequence (DNA): TGTGCCAGCAGCGTGAGGGCCACAGATACGCAGTATTTT.

The V gene is TRBV5-1, the J gene TRBJ1-4, with D perhaps matching TRBD1 (6 bases). Germline CDR1 SGHRS, CDR2 YFSETQ. The CDR3 is 14 amino acids. V lost 4 bases to trimming and J lost 6 bases, with 13 bases between them. The CDR3 protein is CASSLRGGHEKLFF. CDR3 sequence (DNA): TGCGCCAGCAGCCTCAGGGGAGGGCATGAAAAACTGTTTTTT.

CDR3 in amino acids: CASLGQLTYGYTF. The CDR3 nucleotides read TGTGCCAGTCTGGGACAGCTTACCTATGGCTACACCTTC. V and J are TRBV28 and TRBJ1-2; TRBD1 agrees at 7 bases. This CDR3 is built from 13 residues. The trim removed 9 bases at V and 4 bases at J, leaving 8 bases unmatched. Germline CDR1 MDHEN, CDR2 SYDVKM.

J is TRBJ2-2 and V is TRBV11-3; D is undetermined. This CDR3 has 12 amino acids. V lost 4 bases and J lost 5, with 5 bases in between. CDR1 SGHNT and CDR2 YENEEA come from the germline V gene. DNA of the CDR3: TGTGCCAGCAGCTCTTTAACCGGGGAGCTGTTTTTT. Protein sequence: CASSSLTGELFF.

V gene TRBV9 combines with J gene TRBJ1-2, with 8 positions matching TRBD1. Germline assignment: CDR1 SGDLS and CDR2 YYNGEE. The junction had 5 bases not matched to a gene; V was cut back by 4 bases and J by 0 bases. The CDR3 is made up of 15 amino acids. The CDR3 sequence: CASSPRGQANYGYTF. The CDR3 nucleotides are TGTGCCAGCAGCCCACGGGGACAGGCTAACTATGGCTACACCTTC.